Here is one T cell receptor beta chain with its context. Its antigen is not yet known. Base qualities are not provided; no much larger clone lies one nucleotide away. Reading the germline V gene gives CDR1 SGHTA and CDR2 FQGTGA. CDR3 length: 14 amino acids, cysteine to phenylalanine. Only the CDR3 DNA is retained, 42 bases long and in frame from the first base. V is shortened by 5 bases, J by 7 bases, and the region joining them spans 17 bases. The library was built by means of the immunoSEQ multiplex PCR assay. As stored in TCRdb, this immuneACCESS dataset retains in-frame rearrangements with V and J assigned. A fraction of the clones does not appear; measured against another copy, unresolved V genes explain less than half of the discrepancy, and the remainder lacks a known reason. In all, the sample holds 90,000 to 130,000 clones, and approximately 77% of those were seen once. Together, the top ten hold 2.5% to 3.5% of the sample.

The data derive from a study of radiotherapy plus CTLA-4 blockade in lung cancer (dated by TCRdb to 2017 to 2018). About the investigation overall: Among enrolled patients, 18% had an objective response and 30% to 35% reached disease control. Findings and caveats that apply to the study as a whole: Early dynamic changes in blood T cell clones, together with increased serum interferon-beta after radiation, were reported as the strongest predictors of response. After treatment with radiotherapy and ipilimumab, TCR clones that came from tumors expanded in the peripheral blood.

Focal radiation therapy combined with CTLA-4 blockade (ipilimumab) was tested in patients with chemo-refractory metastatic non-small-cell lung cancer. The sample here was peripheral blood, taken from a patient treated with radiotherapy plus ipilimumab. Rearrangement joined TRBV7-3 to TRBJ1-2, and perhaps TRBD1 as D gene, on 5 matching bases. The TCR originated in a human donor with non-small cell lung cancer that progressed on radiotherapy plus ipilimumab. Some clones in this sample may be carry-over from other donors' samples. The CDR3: CASSLDSNYGGYTF. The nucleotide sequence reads TGTGCCAGCAGCCTCGACAGTAACTATGGTGGCTACACCTTC.